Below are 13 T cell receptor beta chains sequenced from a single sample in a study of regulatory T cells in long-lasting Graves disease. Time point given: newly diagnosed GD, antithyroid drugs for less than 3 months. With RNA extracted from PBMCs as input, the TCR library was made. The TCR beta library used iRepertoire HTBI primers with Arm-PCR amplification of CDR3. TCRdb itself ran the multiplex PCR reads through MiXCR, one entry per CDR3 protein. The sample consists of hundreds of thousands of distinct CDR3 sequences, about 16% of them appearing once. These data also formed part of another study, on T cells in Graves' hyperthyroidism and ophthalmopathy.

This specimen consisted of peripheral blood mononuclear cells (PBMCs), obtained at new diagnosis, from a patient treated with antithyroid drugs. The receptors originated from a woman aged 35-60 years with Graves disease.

This CDR3 is CSARDTRNQPQHF. The CDR3 DNA is TGCAGTGCTAGGGACACAAGGAATCAGCCCCAGCATTTT. The V gene is TRBV20-1, the J gene TRBJ1-5; weak D call: TRBD1 (5 bases). The V gene's germline CDR1 is DFQATT and CDR2 SNEGSKA (reference sequence). This CDR3 is built from 13 residues. V shed 3 bases and J shed 4 bases, with 10 bases lying between them.

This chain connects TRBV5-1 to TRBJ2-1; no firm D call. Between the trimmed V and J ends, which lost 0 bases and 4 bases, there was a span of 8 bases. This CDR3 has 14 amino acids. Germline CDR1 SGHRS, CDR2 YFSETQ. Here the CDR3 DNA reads TGCGCCAGCAGCTTGGATTTTCCTTACAATGAGCAGTTCTTC. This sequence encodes CASSLDFPYNEQFF. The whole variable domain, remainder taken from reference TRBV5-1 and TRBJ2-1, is KAGVTQTPRYLIKTRGQQVTLSCSPISGHRSVSWYQQTPGQGLQFLFEYFSETQRNKGNFPGRFSGRQFSNSRSEMNVSTLELGDSALYLCASSLDFPYNEQFFGPGTRLTVL.

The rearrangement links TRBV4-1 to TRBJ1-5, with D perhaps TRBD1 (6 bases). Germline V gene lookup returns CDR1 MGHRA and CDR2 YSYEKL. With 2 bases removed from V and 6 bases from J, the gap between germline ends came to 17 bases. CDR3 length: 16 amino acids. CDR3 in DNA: TGCGCCAGCAGCCAATCGGGACAAACGCTCACTCAGCCCCAGCATTTT. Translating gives CASSQSGQTLTQPQHF.

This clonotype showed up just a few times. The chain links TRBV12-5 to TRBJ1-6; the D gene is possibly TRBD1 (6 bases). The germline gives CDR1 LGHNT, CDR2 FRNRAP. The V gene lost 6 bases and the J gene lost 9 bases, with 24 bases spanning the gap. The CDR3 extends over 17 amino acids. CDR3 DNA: TGTGCTAGTGGCCTGGGGGGCGGTCGATTCGTCTTTTCACCCCTCCACTTT. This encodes CASGLGGGRFVFSPLHF. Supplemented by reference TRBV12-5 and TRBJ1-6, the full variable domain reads DARVTQTPRHKVTEMGQEVTMRCQPILGHNTVFWYRQTMMQGLELLAYFRNRAPLDDSGMPKDRFSAEMPDATLATLKIQPSEPRDSAVYFCASGLGGGRFVFSPLHFGNGTRLTVT.

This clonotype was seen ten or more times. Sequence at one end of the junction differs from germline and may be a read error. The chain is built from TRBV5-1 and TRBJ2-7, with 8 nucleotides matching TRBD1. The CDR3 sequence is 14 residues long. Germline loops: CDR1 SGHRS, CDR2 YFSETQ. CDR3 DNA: TGTGCCAGCAGCCTCCGGGACAGGACCTACGAGCAGTACTTC. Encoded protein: CASSLRDRTYEQYF.

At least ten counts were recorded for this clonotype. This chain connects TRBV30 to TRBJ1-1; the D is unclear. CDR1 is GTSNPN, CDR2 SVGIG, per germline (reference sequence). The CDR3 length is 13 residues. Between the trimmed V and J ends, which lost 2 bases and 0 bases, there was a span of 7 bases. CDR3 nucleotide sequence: TGTGCCTGGAGTTCTGGCATGAACACTGAAGCTTTCTTT. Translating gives CAWSSGMNTEAFF.

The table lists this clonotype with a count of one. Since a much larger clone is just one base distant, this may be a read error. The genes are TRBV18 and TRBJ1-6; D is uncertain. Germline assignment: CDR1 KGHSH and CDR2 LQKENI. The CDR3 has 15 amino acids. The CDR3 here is CASSPGLIYNSPPHF. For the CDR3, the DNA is TGTGCCAGCTCACCCGGACTGATCTATAATTCACCCCCCCACTTT.

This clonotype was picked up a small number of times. The CDR3 nucleotides are TGTGCCAGCAGGCCGAGAGTCAGGGACACTGAAGCTTTCTTT. This translates into CASRPRVRDTEAFF. The chain links TRBV6-1 to TRBJ1-1, with D possibly TRBD1 on 5 matching bases. Trimming removed 6 bases at V and 3 bases at J, with 14 bases between. Per the germline V gene, CDR1 is MNHNS and CDR2 is SASEGT. This CDR3 is built from 14 residues.

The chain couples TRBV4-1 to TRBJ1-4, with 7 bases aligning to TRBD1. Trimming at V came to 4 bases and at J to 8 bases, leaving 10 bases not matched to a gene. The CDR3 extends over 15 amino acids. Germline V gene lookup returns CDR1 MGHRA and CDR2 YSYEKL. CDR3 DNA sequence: TGCGCCAGCAGCCTCAGAGGGGGCTCTCTCGAAAAACTGTTTTTT. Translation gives CASSLRGGSLEKLFF.

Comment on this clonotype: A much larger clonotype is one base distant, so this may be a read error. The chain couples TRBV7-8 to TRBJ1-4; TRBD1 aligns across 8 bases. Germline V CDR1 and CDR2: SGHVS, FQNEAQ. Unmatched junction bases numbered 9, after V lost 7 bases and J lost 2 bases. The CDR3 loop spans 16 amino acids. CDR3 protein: CASNPTRQGTNEKLFF. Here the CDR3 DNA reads TGTGCCAGCAACCCCACCAGACAGGGGACTAATGAAAAACTGTTTTTT. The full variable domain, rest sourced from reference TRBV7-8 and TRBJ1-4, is GAGVSQSPRYKVAKRGQDVALRCDPISGHVSLFWYQQALGQGPEFLTYFQNEAQLDKSGLPSDRFFAERPEGSVSTLKIQRTQQEDSAVYLCASNPTRQGTNEKLFFGSGTQLSVL.

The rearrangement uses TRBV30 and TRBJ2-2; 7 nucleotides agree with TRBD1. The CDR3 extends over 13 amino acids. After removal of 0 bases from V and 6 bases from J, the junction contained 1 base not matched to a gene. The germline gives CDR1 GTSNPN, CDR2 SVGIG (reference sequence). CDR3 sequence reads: CAWSVQGAGELFF. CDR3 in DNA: TGTGCCTGGAGTGTCCAGGGGGCCGGGGAGCTGTTTTTT.

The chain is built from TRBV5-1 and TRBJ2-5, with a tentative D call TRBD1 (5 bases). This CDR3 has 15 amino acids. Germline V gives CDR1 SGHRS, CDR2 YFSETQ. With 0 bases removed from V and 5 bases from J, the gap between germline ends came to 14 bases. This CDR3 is CASSLVGRESETQYF. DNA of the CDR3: TGCGCCAGCAGCTTGGTTGGCAGGGAATCGGAGACCCAGTACTTC.

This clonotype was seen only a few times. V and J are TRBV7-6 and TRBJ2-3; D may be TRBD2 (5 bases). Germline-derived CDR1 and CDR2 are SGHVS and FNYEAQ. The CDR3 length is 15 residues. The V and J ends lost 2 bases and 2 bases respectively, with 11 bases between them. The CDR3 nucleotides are TGTGCCAGCAGCTTAAGTCGCGGGCACACAGATACGCAGTATTTT. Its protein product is CASSLSRGHTDTQYF.